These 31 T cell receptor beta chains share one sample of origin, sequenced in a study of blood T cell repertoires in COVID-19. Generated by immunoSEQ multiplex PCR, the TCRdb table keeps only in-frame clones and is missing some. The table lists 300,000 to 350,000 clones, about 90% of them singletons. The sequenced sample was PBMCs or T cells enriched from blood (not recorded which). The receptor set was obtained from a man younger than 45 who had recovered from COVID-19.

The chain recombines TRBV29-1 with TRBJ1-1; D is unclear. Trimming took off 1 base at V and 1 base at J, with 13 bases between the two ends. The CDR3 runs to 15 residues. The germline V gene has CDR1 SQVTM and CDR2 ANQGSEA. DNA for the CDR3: TGCAGCGTTGAAGTGCCCCCTTCCGGGAACACTGAAGCTTTCTTT. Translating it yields CSVEVPPSGNTEAFF.

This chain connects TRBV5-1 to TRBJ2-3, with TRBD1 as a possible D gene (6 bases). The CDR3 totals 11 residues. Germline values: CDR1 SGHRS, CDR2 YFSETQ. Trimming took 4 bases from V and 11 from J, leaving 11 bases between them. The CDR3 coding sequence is TGCGCCAGCAGCAGGACAGAGGTGCAGTATTTT. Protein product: CASSRTEVQYF.

CDR3 sequence reads: CASSFDRGIHEQYF. CDR3 sequence (DNA): TGCGCCAGCAGCTTCGACAGGGGCATTCACGAGCAGTACTTC. The chain uses TRBV5-1 and TRBJ2-7; 8 nucleotides align to TRBD1. J was trimmed by 5 bases and V by 2 bases; bases with no gene match: 6. The CDR3 is 14 amino acids. Germline CDR1 SGHRS, CDR2 YFSETQ.

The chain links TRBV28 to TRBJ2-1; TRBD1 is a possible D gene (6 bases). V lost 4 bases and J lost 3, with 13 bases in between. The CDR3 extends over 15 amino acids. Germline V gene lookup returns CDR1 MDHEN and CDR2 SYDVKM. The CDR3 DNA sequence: TGTGCCAGCAGTTCAGGGGCTGTCGGCTACAATGAGCAGTTCTTC. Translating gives CASSSGAVGYNEQFF.

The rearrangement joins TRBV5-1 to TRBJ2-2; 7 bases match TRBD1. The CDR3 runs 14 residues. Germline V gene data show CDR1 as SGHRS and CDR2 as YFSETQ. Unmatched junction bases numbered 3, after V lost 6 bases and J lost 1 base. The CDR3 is CASIDRVNTGELFF. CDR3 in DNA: TGCGCCAGCATTGACAGGGTGAACACCGGGGAGCTGTTTTTT.

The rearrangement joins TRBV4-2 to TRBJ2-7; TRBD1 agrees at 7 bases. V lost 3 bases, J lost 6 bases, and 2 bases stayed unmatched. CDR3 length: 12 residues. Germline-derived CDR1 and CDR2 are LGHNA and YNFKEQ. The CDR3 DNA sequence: TGTGCCAGCAGCCAGGGGGACAGCGAGCAGTACTTC. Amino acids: CASSQGDSEQYF.

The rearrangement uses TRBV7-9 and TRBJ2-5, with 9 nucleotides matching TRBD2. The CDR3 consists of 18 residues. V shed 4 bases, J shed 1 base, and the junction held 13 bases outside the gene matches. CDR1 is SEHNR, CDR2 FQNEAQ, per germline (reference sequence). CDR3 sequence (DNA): TGTGCCAGCAGCTCGCTTCTGACTAGCGGCCTCGCCCAAGAGACCCAGTACTTC. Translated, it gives CASSSLLTSGLAQETQYF.

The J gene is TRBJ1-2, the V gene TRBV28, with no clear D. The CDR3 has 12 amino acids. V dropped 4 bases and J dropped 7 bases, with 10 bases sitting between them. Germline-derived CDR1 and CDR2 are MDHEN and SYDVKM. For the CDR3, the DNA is TGTGCCAGCAGTTCCCCTCGGGTTGGCTACACCTTC. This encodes CASSSPRVGYTF.

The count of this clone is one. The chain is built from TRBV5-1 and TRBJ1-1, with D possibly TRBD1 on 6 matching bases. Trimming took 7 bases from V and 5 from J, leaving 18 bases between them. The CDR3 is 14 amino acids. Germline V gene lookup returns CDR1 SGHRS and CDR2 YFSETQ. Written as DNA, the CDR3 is TGCGCCAGCGGTCCCCTGGGGGGGCTTACTGAAGCTTTCTTT. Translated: CASGPLGGLTEAFF. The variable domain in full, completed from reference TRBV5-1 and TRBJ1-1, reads KAGVTQTPRYLIKTRGQQVTLSCSPISGHRSVSWYQQTPGQGLQFLFEYFSETQRNKGNFPGRFSGRQFSNSRSEMNVSTLELGDSALYLCASGPLGGLTEAFFGQGTRLTVV.

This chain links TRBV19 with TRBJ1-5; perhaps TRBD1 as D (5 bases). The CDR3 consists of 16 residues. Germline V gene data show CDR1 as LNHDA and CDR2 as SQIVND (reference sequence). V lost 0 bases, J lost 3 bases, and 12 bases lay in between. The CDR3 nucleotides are TGTGCCAGTAGTATAGAGGGCAGGGCTTACAATCAGCCCCAGCATTTT. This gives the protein CASSIEGRAYNQPQHF.

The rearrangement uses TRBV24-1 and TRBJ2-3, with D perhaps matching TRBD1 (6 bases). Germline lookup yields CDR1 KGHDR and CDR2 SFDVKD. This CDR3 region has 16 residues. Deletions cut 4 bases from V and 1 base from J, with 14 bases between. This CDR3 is CATSEHGQIRTDTQYF. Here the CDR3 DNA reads TGTGCCACCAGTGAGCACGGACAGATTCGCACAGATACGCAGTATTTT.

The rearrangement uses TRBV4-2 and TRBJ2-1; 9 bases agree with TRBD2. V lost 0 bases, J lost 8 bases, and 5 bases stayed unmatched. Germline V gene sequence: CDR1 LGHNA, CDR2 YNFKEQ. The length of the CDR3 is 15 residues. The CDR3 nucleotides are TGTGCCAGCAGCCAAGACCGGGCGGGGGGGTATGAGCAGTTCTTC. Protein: CASSQDRAGGYEQFF.

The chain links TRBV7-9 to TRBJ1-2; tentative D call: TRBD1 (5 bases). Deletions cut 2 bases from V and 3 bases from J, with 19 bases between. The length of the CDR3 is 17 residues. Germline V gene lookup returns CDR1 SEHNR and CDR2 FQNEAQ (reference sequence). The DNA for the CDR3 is TGTGCCAGCAGCTTACCGCGAGGGGCGGAGGGTGACTATGGCTACACCTTC. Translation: CASSLPRGAEGDYGYTF.

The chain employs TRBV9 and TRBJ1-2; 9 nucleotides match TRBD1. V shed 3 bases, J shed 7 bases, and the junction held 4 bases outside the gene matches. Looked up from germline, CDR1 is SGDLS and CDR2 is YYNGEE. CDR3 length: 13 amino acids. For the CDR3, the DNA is TGTGCCAGCAGCGCTCACAGGGGGCTTGGCTACACCTTC. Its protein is CASSAHRGLGYTF.

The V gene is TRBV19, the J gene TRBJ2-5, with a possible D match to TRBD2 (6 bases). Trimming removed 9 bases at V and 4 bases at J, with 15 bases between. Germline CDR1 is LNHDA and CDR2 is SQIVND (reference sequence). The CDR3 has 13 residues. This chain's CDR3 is CASTPRRGETQYF. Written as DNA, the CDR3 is TGTGCCAGCACTCCCCGGAGGGGAGAGACCCAGTACTTC.

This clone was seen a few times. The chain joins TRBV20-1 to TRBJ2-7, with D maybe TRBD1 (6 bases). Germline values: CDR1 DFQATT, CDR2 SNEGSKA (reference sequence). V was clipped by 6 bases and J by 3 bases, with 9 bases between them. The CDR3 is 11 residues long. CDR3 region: CSAGQNYEQYF. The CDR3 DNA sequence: TGCAGTGCCGGACAGAACTACGAGCAGTACTTC.

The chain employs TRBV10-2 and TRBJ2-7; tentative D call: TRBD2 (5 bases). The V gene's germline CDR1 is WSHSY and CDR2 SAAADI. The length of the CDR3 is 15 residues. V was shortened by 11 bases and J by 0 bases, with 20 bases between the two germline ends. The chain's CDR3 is CAVLRLSGSSYEQYF. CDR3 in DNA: TGCGCCGTCCTCAGATTAAGCGGAAGCTCCTACGAGCAGTACTTC.

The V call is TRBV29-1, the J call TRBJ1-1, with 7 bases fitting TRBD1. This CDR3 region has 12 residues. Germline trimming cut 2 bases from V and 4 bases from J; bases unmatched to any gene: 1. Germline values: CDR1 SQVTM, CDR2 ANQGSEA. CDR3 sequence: CSVETGVTEAFF. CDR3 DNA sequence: TGCAGCGTTGAAACAGGGGTCACTGAAGCTTTCTTT.

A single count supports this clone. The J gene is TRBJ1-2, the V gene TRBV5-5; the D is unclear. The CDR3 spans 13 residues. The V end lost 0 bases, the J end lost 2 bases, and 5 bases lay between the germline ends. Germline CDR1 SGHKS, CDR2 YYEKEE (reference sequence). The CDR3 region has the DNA TGTGCCAGCAGCTTGGGTACAAACTATGGCTACACCTTC. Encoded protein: CASSLGTNYGYTF.

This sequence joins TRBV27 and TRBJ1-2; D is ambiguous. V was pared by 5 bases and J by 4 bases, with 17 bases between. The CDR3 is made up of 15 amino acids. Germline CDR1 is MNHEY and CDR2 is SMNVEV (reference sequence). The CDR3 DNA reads TGTGCCAGCAGTCCGAGCGGACTACCAGGCTATGGCTACACCTTC. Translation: CASSPSGLPGYGYTF.

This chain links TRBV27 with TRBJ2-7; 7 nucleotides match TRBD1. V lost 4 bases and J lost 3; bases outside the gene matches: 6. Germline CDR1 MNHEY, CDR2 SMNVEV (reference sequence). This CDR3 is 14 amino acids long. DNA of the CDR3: TGTGCCAGCAGTTCCTGGACAGGAGACTACGAGCAGTACTTC. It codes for CASSSWTGDYEQYF.

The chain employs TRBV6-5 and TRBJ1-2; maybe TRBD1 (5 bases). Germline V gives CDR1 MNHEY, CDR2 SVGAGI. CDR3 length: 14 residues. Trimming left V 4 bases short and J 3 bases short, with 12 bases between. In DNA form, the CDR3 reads TGTGCCAGCAGTTCATCAGGGTTTCACTATGGCTACACCTTC. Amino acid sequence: CASSSSGFHYGYTF.

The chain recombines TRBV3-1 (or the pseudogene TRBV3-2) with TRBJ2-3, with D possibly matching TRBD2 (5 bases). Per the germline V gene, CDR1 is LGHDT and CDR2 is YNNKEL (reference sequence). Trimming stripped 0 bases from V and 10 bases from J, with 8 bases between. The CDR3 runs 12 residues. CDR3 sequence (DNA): TGTGCCAGCAGCCAAGATGGGCGGGCGCAGTATTTT. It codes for CASSQDGRAQYF.

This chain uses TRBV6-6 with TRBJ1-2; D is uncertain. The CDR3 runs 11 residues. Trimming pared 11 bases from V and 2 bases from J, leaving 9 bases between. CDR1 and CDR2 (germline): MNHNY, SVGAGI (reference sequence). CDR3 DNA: TGTGCCGCCGCAGCGAACTATGGCTACACCTTC. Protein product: CAAAANYGYTF.

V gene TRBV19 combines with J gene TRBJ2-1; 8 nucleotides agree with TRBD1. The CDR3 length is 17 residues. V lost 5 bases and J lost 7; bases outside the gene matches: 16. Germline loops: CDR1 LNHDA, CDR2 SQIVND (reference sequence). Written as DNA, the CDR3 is TGTGCCAGTAGTGCGAGAAGGACAGGGACTTCCGGGAATGAGCAGTTCTTC. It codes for CASSARRTGTSGNEQFF.

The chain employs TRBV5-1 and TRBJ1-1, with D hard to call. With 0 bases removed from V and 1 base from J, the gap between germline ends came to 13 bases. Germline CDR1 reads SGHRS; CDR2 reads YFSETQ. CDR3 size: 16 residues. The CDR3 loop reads CASSLDNSIANTEAFF. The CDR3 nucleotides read TGCGCCAGCAGCTTGGATAATTCGATAGCGAACACTGAAGCTTTCTTT. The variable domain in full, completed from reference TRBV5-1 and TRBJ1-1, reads KAGVTQTPRYLIKTRGQQVTLSCSPISGHRSVSWYQQTPGQGLQFLFEYFSETQRNKGNFPGRFSGRQFSNSRSEMNVSTLELGDSALYLCASSLDNSIANTEAFFGQGTRLTVV.

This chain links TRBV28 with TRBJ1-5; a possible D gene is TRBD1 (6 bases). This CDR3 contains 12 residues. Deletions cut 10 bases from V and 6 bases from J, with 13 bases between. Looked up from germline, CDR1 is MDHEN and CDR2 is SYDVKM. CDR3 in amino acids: CATNREIQPQHF. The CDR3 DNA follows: TGTGCCACTAACAGGGAGATTCAGCCCCAGCATTTT.

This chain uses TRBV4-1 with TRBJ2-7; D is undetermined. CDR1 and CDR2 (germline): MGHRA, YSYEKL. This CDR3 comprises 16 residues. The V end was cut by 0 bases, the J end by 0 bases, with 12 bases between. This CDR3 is CASSQDVSSSSYEQYF. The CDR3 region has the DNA TGCGCCAGCAGCCAAGATGTAAGCTCTTCCTCCTACGAGCAGTACTTC.

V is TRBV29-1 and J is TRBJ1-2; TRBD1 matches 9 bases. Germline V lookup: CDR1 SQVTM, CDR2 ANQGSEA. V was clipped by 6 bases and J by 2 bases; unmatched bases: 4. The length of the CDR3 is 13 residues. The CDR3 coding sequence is TGCAGCGTCCGGGACAGGGAAAACTATGGCTACACCTTC. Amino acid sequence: CSVRDRENYGYTF.

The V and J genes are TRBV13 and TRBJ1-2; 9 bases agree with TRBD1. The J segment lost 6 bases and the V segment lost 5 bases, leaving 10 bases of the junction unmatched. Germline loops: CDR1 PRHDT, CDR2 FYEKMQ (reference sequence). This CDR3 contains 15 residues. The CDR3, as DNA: TGTGCCAGCAGCGGACGGGACAGGGACGGGAATGGCTACACCTTC. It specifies CASSGRDRDGNGYTF.

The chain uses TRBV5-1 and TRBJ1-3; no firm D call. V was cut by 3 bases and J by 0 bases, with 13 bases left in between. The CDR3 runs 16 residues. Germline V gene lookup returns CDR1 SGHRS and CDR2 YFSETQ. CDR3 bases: TGCGCCAGCAGCTCCGCCGACACAAGCTCTGGAAACACCATATATTTT. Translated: CASSSADTSSGNTIYF. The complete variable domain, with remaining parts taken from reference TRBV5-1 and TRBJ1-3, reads KAGVTQTPRYLIKTRGQQVTLSCSPISGHRSVSWYQQTPGQGLQFLFEYFSETQRNKGNFPGRFSGRQFSNSRSEMNVSTLELGDSALYLCASSSADTSSGNTIYFGEGSWLTVV.